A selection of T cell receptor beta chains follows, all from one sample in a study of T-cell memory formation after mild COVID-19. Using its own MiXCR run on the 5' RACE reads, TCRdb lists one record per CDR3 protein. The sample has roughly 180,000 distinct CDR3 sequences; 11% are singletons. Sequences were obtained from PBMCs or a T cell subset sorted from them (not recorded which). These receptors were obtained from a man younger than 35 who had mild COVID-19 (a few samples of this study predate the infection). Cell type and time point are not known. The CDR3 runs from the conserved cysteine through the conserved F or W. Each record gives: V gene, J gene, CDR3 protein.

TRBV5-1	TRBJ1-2	CASSLGGPYNYGYTF
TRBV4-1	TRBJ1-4	CASSLTGWEKLFF
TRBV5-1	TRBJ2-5	CASSVGSIQETQYF
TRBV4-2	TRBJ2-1	CASSPLIAGYDNEQFF
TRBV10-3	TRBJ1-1	CAVQVSTEAFF
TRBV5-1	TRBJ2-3	CASSLGQLNTDTQYF
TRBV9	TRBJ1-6	CASSGTGARSPLHF
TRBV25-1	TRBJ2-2	CATLREGTANTGELFF
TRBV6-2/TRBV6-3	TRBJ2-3	CASTISGGAPDTQYF
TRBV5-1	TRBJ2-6	CASSLASAASTSGANVLTF
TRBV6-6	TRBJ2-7	CASSYGPPTYEQYF
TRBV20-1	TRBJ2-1	CSAPIAGGLTPERFF
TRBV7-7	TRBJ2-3	CASSPVASTDTQYF
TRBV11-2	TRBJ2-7	CASSLDLGRGKGYEQYF
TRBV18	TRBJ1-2	CASSPGDGYTF